A single sample gave rise to the 9 T cell receptor beta chains below, sequenced in a study of beta chain features in type 1 diabetes. Study results and caveats: There was a moderate but significant shortening of TCRB CDR3s in all four CD4+ subsets of Type 1 diabetes patients.

Isolated RNA was reverse transcribed in full, so expressed TCRB transcripts were sequenced. Produced via immunoSEQ multiplex PCR; TCRdb's table is partial and in-frame only. The data hold 130,000 or so clones, with around 8.8% observed a single time. No cognate antigen is known for these TCRs. What was sequenced was central memory CD4+ T cells from blood. All receptors derive from a man aged 25-40 years with type 1 diabetes.

The V gene is TRBV15, the J gene TRBJ2-3, with 11 nucleotides matching TRBD2. CDR1 and CDR2 (germline): LNHNV, YYDKDF (reference sequence). The CDR3 contains 15 residues. The V gene end was trimmed by 4 bases and the J gene end by 4 bases; junction bases not matched to a gene: 4. CDR3 DNA: TGTGCCACCAGCAACGCTAGCGGGGGGTCAGATACGCAGTATTTT. Protein: CATSNASGGSDTQYF.

The chain couples TRBV19 to TRBJ2-1; 8 bases are shared with TRBD2. Germline V gene sequence: CDR1 LNHDA, CDR2 SQIVND (reference sequence). Losses at the gene ends were 6 bases for V and 6 bases for J; bases not matched to a gene: 7. The CDR3 contains 14 residues. CDR3 protein: CASSRPGTSNEQFF. Here the CDR3 DNA reads TGTGCCAGTAGCAGACCCGGGACTAGCAATGAGCAGTTCTTC.

The table lists this clone with a few counts. The chain couples TRBV6-1 to TRBJ2-5, with a possible D match to TRBD1 (6 bases). V dropped 6 bases and J dropped 4 bases, with 15 bases sitting between them. The V gene's germline CDR1 is MNHNS and CDR2 SASEGT. The length of the CDR3 is 14 residues. In DNA form, the CDR3 reads TGTGCCAGCAGACAGGGAGCCGAACCAGAGACCCAGTACTTC. Its translation is CASRQGAEPETQYF.

The CDR3 DNA reads as TGTGCCAGCCGCAGGGATGGCACAGATACGCAGTATTTT. This gives the protein CASRRDGTDTQYF. This sequence joins TRBV9 and TRBJ2-3; tentatively, D is TRBD1 (5 bases). The CDR3 extends over 13 amino acids. Between the trimmed V and J ends, which lost 7 bases and 1 base, there was a span of 10 bases. CDR1 SGDLS and CDR2 YYNGEE come from the germline V gene.

This clone was seen ten or more times. The rearrangement uses TRBV11-1 and TRBJ2-3; 7 bases line up with TRBD2. The CDR3 covers 12 residues. Per the germline V gene, CDR1 is SGHAT and CDR2 is FQDESV (reference sequence). Trimming cost V 4 bases and J 10 bases; bases outside gene matches: 5. The DNA of the CDR3 is TGTGCCAGCAGCTCCGAGCGGGGAGCGCAGTATTTT. This codes for CASSSERGAQYF.

This clone was counted between two and nine times. The chain joins TRBV9 to TRBJ2-1; TRBD2 matches at 11 bases. The CDR3 loop spans 14 amino acids. J lost 14 bases, V lost 0 bases, and 7 bases had no gene match. Germline V lookup: CDR1 SGDLS, CDR2 YYNGEE. The CDR3 loop is CASSVDLAGGQKFF. The CDR3 region has the DNA TGTGCCAGCAGCGTAGATCTAGCGGGGGGCCAGAAGTTCTTC.

This clone was detected a few times. This rearrangement joins TRBV7-8 to TRBJ1-2, with D uncertain. CDR3 length: 14 amino acids. CDR1 and CDR2 from the germline V gene are SGHVS and FQNEAQ. V dropped 2 bases and J dropped 7 bases, with 14 bases sitting between them. The CDR3 here is CASSLYVGEGGYTF. The CDR3 bases are TGTGCCAGCAGCTTATACGTTGGCGAGGGTGGCTACACCTTC. The variable domain in full, with the rest retrieved from reference TRBV7-8 and TRBJ1-2, is GAGVSQSPRYKVAKRGQDVALRCDPISGHVSLFWYQQALGQGPEFLTYFQNEAQLDKSGLPSDRFFAERPEGSVSTLKIQRTQQEDSAVYLCASSLYVGEGGYTFGSGTRLTVV.

This clone has more than one count but fewer than ten. J is TRBJ2-5 and V is TRBV25-1; 7 bases fit TRBD1. Per the germline V gene, CDR1 is MGHDK and CDR2 is SYGVNS. The CDR3 totals 14 residues. Trimming took 3 bases from V and 5 from J; bases not matched to a gene: 6. The CDR3 sequence is CASSDPGTAETQYF. DNA of the CDR3: TGTGCCAGCAGTGACCCCGGGACAGCGGAGACCCAGTACTTC. Combining the CDR3 with reference TRBV25-1 and TRBJ2-5 gives the whole variable domain EADIYQTPRYLVIGTGKKITLECSQTMGHDKMYWYQQDPGMELHLIHYSYGVNSTEKGDLSSESTVSRIRTEHFPLTLESARPSHTSQYLCASSDPGTAETQYFGPGTRLLVL.

This clone was recorded a few times. The chain's CDR3 is CSVERMGQGGNGYTF. The CDR3 nucleotides read TGCAGCGTCGAGAGGATGGGACAGGGAGGAAATGGCTACACCTTC. The chain is built from TRBV29-1 and TRBJ1-2, with 9 bases fitting TRBD1. The CDR3 has 15 residues. Losses at the gene ends were 6 bases for V and 6 bases for J; bases not matched to a gene: 14. The germline V gene encodes CDR1 SQVTM and CDR2 ANQGSEA.